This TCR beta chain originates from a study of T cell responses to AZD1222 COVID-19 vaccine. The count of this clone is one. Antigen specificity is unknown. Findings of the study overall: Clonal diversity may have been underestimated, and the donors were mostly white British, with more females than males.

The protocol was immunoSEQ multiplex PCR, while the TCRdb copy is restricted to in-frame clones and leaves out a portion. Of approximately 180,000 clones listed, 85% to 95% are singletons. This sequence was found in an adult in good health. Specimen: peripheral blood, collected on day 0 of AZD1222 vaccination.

CDR3 residues: CASSLAVGDTQYF. The CDR3 DNA reads TGCGCCAGCAGCTTGGCCGTAGGGGATACGCAGTATTTT. V is TRBV5-1 and J is TRBJ2-3; no firm D call. Between the trimmed V and J ends, which lost 0 bases and 6 bases, there was a span of 8 bases. CDR1 SGHRS and CDR2 YFSETQ come from the germline V gene. The CDR3 is made up of 13 amino acids.